A selection of T cell receptor beta chains follows, all from one sample in a study of cytomegalovirus exposure and HLA in healthy donors. Method: immunoSEQ multiplex PCR; TCRdb's copy keeps in-frame clones and lacks some. Of some 200,000 clones listed, 75% to 90% are singletons. The sequencing sample was made of PBMCs. The source of these receptors is a woman aged 40 to 50 in good health and CMV-seronegative. Each CDR3 is given with its conserved first and last residue. The D gene is left open where the match is weak. For some rows the clone size is stated as once, few or many, or as a class when expanded; others skip it.

cdr3_length	j_call	v_call	clone_size	d_call	cdr3_aa	cdr3_nt
15	TRBJ2-5	TRBV7-9	NA	NA	CASSLVGALQETQYF	TGTGCCAGCAGCTTAGTTGGGGCCCTCCAAGAGACCCAGTACTTC
11	TRBJ2-1	TRBV2	NA	NA	CASSVKSLQFF	TGTGCCAGCAGCGTCAAGAGCTTACAGTTCTTC
15	TRBJ1-3	TRBV4-1	NA	TRBD1	CASSRGQGALWTIYF	TGCGCCAGCAGCCGCGGACAGGGTGCCCTCTGGACCATATATTTT
14	TRBJ1-1	TRBV5-1	NA	NA	CASSFSRGVTEAFF	TGCGCCAGCAGCTTCAGCAGGGGAGTCACTGAAGCTTTCTTT
15	TRBJ2-5	TRBV2	NA	TRBD2	CASSSGAGVIETQYF	TGTGCCAGCAGCTCCGGGGCGGGAGTGATAGAGACCCAGTACTTC
16	TRBJ1-1	TRBV27	NA	TRBD1	CASSLLPGQGNPEAFF	TGTGCCAGCAGTTTGCTCCCTGGACAGGGGAATCCTGAAGCTTTCTTT
17	TRBJ2-6	TRBV25-1	NA	TRBD2	CASRGASGTSGANVLTF	TGTGCCAGCAGGGGGGCTAGCGGGACCTCTGGGGCCAACGTCCTGACTTTC
17	TRBJ2-7	TRBV7-9	NA	NA	CASSSPLQRQTSYEQYF	TGTGCCAGCAGCTCCCCTCTTCAGAGACAGACTTCCTACGAGCAGTACTTC
20	TRBJ2-2	TRBV21-1	few	NA	CASSKVPLLAGVSNTGELFF	TGTGCCAGCAGCAAAGTTCCGCTACTAGCGGGAGTTTCGAACACCGGGGAGCTGTTTTTT
16	TRBJ2-1	TRBV5-6	NA	TRBD2	CASSLGLAGYYNEQFF	TGTGCCAGCAGCCTCGGACTAGCGGGCTACTACAATGAGCAGTTCTTC
14	TRBJ1-2	TRBV7-9	NA	NA	CSSSLVGSPGGYTF	TGTTCCAGCAGCTTAGTCGGGTCTCCTGGAGGCTACACCTTC
15	TRBJ2-7	TRBV6-5	NA	NA	CASAASGGVPSEQYF	TGTGCCAGCGCCGCCTCGGGCGGGGTCCCCAGCGAGCAGTACTTC
15	TRBJ1-2	TRBV28	NA	TRBD1	CASTPRGQGNYGYTF	TGTGCCAGCACCCCTAGGGGACAGGGAAACTATGGCTACACCTTC
15	TRBJ2-7	TRBV5-1	NA	TRBD2	CASSSGTSFPYEQYF	TGCGCCAGCAGCTCCGGGACTAGCTTCCCCTACGAGCAGTACTTC
16	TRBJ1-1	TRBV7-9	NA	TRBD1	CASSLAAQGQGSEAFF	TGTGCCAGCAGCTTGGCCGCGCAGGGACAGGGATCTGAAGCTTTCTTT
13	TRBJ2-1	TRBV30	NA	TRBD2	CAQTSGHYNEQFF	TGTGCCCAGACTAGCGGGCACTACAATGAGCAGTTCTTC
15	TRBJ1-4	TRBV5-1	NA	NA	CASSLGGLANEKLFF	TGCGCCAGCAGCTTGGGAGGGTTGGCTAATGAAAAACTGTTTTTT
16	TRBJ1-5	TRBV7-6	few	TRBD1	CASSLGGQGGNQPQHF	TGTGCCAGCAGCTTAGGGGGACAGGGGGGGAATCAGCCCCAGCATTTT
14	TRBJ2-2	TRBV5-1	once	TRBD2	CASSLKGVERGAVF	TGCGCCAGCAGCTTGAAGGGAGTGGAGCGGGGAGCTGTTTTT
13	TRBJ1-1	TRBV7-3	NA	NA	CASSRDSNTEAFF	TGTGCCAGCAGCCGCGATTCGAACACTGAAGCTTTCTTT
18	TRBJ1-2	TRBV7-9	NA	TRBD1	CASSTRRTGTGIGYGYTF	TGTGCCAGCAGCACGAGACGAACCGGGACAGGGATTGGGTATGGCTACACCTTC
13	TRBJ2-2	TRBV27	NA	TRBD2	CASSGGGPGELFF	TGTGCCAGCAGTGGGGGGGGTCCCGGGGAGCTGTTTTTT
14	TRBJ2-3	TRBV9	NA	NA	CASSVFSRTDTQYF	TGTGCCAGCAGCGTCTTCTCTAGAACGGATACGCAGTATTTT
15	TRBJ1-2	TRBV7-2	NA	NA	CASSLREVSLYGYTF	TGTGCCAGCAGCTTACGCGAGGTGTCGCTCTATGGCTACACCTTC
13	TRBJ2-5	TRBV27	NA	NA	CASSLLGGETQYF	TGTGCCAGCAGTTTGCTAGGGGGAGAGACCCAGTACTTC
15	TRBJ2-5	TRBV18	NA	NA	CASSPIAGRTETQYF	TGTGCCAGCTCACCCATCGCGGGGCGTACGGAGACCCAGTACTTC
15	TRBJ2-1	TRBV7-3	NA	NA	CASSLGLAITHEQFF	TGTGCCAGCAGCTTGGGACTCGCCATCACACATGAGCAGTTCTTC
13	TRBJ2-2	TRBV29-1	once	NA	CSAGREQNGELFF	TGCAGCGCAGGAAGGGAGCAAAACGGGGAGCTGTTTTTT
13	TRBJ1-1	TRBV28	NA	NA	CASSFTRDTEAFF	TGTGCCAGCAGCTTCACGCGGGACACTGAAGCTTTCTTT
18	TRBJ2-3	TRBV6-7	NA	TRBD2	CARDTSGSQKTLADTQYF	TGTGCCAGAGACACTAGCGGGAGTCAAAAGACTTTAGCAGATACGCAGTATTTT
11	TRBJ1-1	TRBV19	few	NA	CASSIGQEAFF	TGTGCCAGTAGTATTGGACAGGAAGCTTTCTTT
19	TRBJ1-5	TRBV4-1	NA	NA	CASSQERDGRRPGNQPQHF	TGCGCCAGCAGCCAAGAACGGGATGGGCGTCGGCCGGGCAATCAGCCCCAGCATTTT
19	TRBJ2-5	TRBV7-8	NA	TRBD2	CASSRRTSGSLSITETQYF	TGTGCCAGCAGCCGACGGACTAGCGGGAGTTTGAGTATAACAGAGACCCAGTACTTC
15	TRBJ2-1	TRBV10-3	NA	TRBD2	CAISEGVAGANEQFF	TGTGCCATCAGTGAGGGTGTAGCGGGAGCAAATGAGCAGTTCTTC
14	TRBJ2-7	TRBV18	NA	TRBD1	CASSPLTGGDEQYF	TGTGCCAGCTCACCCCTGACAGGGGGCGACGAGCAGTACTTC
18	TRBJ2-1	TRBV5-6	NA	TRBD2	CASSSIGDGLAGDNEQFF	TGTGCCAGCAGCTCCATAGGAGATGGACTAGCGGGAGACAATGAGCAGTTCTTC
16	TRBJ2-1	TRBV11-2	few	TRBD1	CASSPDQGAQYNEQFF	TGTGCCAGCAGCCCTGATCAGGGGGCCCAATACAATGAGCAGTTCTTC
14	TRBJ2-1	TRBV30	once	TRBD2	CAWSVGLAANEQFF	TGTGCCTGGAGTGTAGGGCTAGCGGCCAATGAGCAGTTCTTC
15	TRBJ2-1	TRBV4-1	NA	NA	CASSQVSSSYNEQFF	TGCGCCAGCAGCCAAGTGAGTAGCTCCTACAATGAGCAGTTCTTC
13	TRBJ1-5	TRBV28	NA	TRBD1	CASSRGLGQPQHF	TGTGCCAGCAGTAGGGGGCTTGGTCAGCCCCAGCATTTT
17	TRBJ1-1	TRBV28	NA	NA	CASRSPVGAGANTEAFF	TGTGCCAGCAGGTCCCCCGTGGGGGCCGGAGCGAACACTGAAGCTTTCTTT
16	TRBJ2-7	TRBV27	NA	TRBD1	CASSFAGLTGKYEQYF	TGTGCCAGCAGTTTCGCGGGCCTGACAGGGAAATACGAGCAGTACTTC
15	TRBJ1-4	TRBV7-2	NA	NA	CASSPPGPTNEKLFF	TGTGCCAGCAGCCCGCCCGGTCCAACTAATGAAAAACTGTTTTTT
14	TRBJ2-1	TRBV7-9	NA	NA	CASSLDNSYNEQFF	TGTGCCAGCAGCTTAGACAACTCCTACAATGAGCAGTTCTTC
14	TRBJ1-2	TRBV2	NA	TRBD1	CASSGDRGTGGYTF	TGTGCCAGCAGTGGGGACAGGGGGACTGGCGGCTACACCTTC
16	TRBJ2-7	TRBV18	NA	TRBD1	CASSLGQGIFVDEQYF	TGTGCCAGCTCACTTGGACAGGGGATTTTTGTTGACGAGCAGTACTTC
16	TRBJ1-4	TRBV5-4	NA	NA	CASSLQSQTGYEKLFF	TGTGCCAGCAGCTTGCAATCTCAAACAGGGTATGAAAAACTGTTTTTT
12	TRBJ1-2	TRBV5-6	NA	TRBD1	CASSWGTGGYTF	TGTGCCAGCAGCTGGGGGACAGGGGGCTACACCTTC
16	TRBJ2-2	TRBV19	NA	NA	CASSISPVGATGELFF	TGTGCCAGTAGTATATCCCCAGTGGGGGCAACCGGGGAGCTGTTTTTT
18	TRBJ2-3	TRBV7-8	NA	TRBD2	CASSLPPGGGRLTDTQYF	TGTGCCAGCAGCTTACCCCCCGGTGGCGGGAGGCTCACAGATACGCAGTATTTT
15	TRBJ1-3	TRBV15	once	NA	CATSSLREPGNTIYF	TGTGCCACCAGCAGTCTTCGCGAACCTGGAAACACCATATATTTT
16	TRBJ2-7	TRBV27	NA	NA	CASSLFQLPSLYVQYF	TGTGCCAGCAGTTTATTCCAACTTCCGAGCCTATACGTGCAGTACTTC
15	TRBJ2-2	TRBV7-6	NA	TRBD1	CASSKDRGRYGELFF	TGTGCCAGCAGCAAAGACAGGGGGCGCTACGGGGAGCTGTTTTTT